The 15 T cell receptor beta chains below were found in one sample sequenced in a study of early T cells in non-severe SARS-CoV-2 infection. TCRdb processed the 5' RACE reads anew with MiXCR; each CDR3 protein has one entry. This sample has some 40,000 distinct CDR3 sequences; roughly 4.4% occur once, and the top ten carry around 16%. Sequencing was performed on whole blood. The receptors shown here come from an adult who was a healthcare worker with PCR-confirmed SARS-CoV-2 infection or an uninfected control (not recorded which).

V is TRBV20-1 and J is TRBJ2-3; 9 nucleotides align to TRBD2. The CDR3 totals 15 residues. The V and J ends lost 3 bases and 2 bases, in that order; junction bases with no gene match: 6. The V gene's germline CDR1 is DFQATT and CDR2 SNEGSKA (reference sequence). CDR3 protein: CSASGLAGLTDTQYF. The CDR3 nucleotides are TGCAGTGCTAGTGGGCTAGCGGGGCTCACAGATACGCAGTATTTT.

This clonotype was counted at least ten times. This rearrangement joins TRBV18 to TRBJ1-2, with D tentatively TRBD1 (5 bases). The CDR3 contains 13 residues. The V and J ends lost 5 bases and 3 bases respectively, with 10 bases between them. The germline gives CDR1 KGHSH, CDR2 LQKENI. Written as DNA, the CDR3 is TGTGCCAGCTCAATGCAGGGATACTATGGCTACACCTTC. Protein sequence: CASSMQGYYGYTF.

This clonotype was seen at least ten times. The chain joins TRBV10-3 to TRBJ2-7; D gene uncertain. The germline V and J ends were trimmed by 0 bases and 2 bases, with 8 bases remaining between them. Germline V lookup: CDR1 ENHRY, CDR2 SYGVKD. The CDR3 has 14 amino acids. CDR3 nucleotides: TGTGCCATCAGTGAGTCTAGTGCAACCTACGAGCAGTACTTC. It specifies CAISESSATYEQYF.

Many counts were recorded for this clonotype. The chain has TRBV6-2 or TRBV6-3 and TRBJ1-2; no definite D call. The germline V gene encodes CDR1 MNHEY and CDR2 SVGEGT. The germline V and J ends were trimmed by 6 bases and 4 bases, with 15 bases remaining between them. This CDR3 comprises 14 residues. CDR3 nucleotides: TGTGCCAGCAGCACACCGGCGGGTGGCTATGGCTACACCTTC. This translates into CASSTPAGGYGYTF.

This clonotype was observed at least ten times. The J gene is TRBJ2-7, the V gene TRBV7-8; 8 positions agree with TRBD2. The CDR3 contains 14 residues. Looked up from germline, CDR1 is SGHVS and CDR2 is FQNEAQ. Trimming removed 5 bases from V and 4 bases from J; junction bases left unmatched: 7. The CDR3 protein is CASSLFREGYEQYF. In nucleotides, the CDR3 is TGTGCCAGCAGCCTATTCCGGGAGGGATACGAGCAGTACTTC.

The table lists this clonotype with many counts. CDR3 nucleotide sequence: TGCAGTGCTCCCGAGGGCTTTTATGGCTACACCTTC. Translation: CSAPEGFYGYTF. This rearrangement joins TRBV20-1 to TRBJ1-2; unclear D gene. Germline V gives CDR1 DFQATT, CDR2 SNEGSKA (reference sequence). The CDR3 length is 12 residues. The ends were cut back, 5 bases at V and 5 bases at J, with 12 bases in the middle.

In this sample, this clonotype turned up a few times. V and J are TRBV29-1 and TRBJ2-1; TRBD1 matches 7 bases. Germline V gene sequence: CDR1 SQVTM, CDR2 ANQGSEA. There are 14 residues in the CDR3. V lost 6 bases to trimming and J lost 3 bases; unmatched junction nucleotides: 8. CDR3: CSVRDRDRYNEQFF. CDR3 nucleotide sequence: TGCAGCGTCCGAGACAGGGACCGCTACAATGAGCAGTTCTTC.

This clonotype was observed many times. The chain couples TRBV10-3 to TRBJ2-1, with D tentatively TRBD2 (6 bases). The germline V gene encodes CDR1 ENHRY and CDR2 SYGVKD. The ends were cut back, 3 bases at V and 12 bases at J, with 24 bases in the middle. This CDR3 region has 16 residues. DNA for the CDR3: TGTGCCATCAGTGACGGTGGGCAAATTGGGACTTCGGGGCAGTTCTTC. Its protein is CAISDGGQIGTSGQFF.

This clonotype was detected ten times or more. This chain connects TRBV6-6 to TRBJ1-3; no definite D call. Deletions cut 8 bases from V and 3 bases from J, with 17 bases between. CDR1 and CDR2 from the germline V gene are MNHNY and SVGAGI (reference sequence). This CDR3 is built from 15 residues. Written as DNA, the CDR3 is TGTGCCAGCCGCTTTCAGTCCCAGAGTGGAAACACCATATATTTT. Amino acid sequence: CASRFQSQSGNTIYF.

The CDR3, as DNA: TGTGCCAGCACTATCGACTACTCCTACAATGAGCAGTTCTTC. Translation: CASTIDYSYNEQFF. V and J are TRBV12-3 or TRBV12-4 and TRBJ2-1, with D possibly matching TRBD2 (5 bases). The V gene lost 7 bases and the J gene lost 0 bases, with 10 bases spanning the gap. This CDR3 has 14 amino acids.

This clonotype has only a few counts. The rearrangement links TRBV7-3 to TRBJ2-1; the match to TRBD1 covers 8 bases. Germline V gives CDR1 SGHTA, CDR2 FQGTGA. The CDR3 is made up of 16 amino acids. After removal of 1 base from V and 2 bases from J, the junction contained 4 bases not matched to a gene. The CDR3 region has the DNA TGTGCCAGCAGCTTAAGGCGGACAGGGACCTACAATGAGCAGTTCTTC. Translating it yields CASSLRRTGTYNEQFF. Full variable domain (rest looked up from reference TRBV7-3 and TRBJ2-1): GAGVSQTPSNKVTEKGKYVELRCDPISGHTALYWYRQSLGQGPEFLIYFQGTGAADDSGLPNDRFFAVRPEGSVSTLKIQRTERGDSAVYLCASSLRRTGTYNEQFFGPGTRLTVL.

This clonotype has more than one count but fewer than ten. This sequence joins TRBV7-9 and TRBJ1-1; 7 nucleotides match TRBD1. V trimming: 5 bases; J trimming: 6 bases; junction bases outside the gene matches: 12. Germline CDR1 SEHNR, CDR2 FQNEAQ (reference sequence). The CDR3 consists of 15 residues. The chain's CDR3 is CASSPTGDIFSEAFF. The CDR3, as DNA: TGTGCCAGCAGCCCAACAGGGGATATATTCTCTGAAGCTTTCTTT. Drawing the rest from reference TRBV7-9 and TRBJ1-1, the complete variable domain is DTGVSQNPRHKITKRGQNVTFRCDPISEHNRLYWYRQTLGQGPEFLTYFQNEAQLEKSRLLSDRFSAERPKGSFSTLEIQRTEQGDSAMYLCASSPTGDIFSEAFFGQGTRLTVV.

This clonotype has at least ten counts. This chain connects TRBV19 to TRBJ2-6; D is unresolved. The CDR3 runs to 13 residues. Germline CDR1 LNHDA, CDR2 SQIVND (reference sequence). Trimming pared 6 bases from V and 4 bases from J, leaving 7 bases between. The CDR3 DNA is TGTGCCAGTAGACCCCGAGGGGCCAACGTCCTGACTTTC. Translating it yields CASRPRGANVLTF.

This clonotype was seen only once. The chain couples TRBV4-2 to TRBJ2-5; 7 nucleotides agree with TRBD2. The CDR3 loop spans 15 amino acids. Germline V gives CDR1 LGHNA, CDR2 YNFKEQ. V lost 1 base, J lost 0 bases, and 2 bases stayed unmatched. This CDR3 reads CASSQARGDQETQYF. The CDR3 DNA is TGTGCCAGCAGCCAAGCTCGGGGGGACCAAGAGACCCAGTACTTC.

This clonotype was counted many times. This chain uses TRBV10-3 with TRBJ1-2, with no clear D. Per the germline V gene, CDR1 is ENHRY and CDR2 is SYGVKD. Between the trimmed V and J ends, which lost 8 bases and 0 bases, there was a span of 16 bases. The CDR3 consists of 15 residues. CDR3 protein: CAILKTDSSNYGYTF. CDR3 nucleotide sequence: TGTGCCATCCTCAAAACGGACTCCTCTAACTATGGCTACACCTTC.